These T cell receptor beta chains were read from a single sample in a study of T-cell reconstitution after alpha-beta-depleted transplantation in children. One entry per CDR3 protein, called by TCRdb with MiXCR from the PCR reads. Of approximately 97,000 distinct CDR3 sequences listed, around 7% are singletons. The sample was PBMCs, taken before TCRalphabeta/CD19-depleted stem cell transplant. These receptors originate from a boy aged 2 to 10 with acute lymphoblastic leukemia, due to receive a stem cell transplant. CDR3s include the opening cysteine and the closing phenylalanine or tryptophan. The D gene is left open where the match is weak. Clone size is not always given. Where it is, it says once, few, many or a class for expanded clones.

v_gene: TRBV4-2
j_gene: TRBJ1-1
d_gene: TRBD1
abundance: many
CDR3aa: CASSRPGQPSGTEAFF
CDR3nt: TGTGCCAGCAGCCGTCCGGGACAGCCCTCCGGGACTGAAGCTTTCTTT

v_gene: TRBV7-8
j_gene: TRBJ1-1
d_gene: -
abundance: many
CDR3aa: CASSPNGAEAFF
CDR3nt: TGTGCCAGCAGCCCTAATGGCGCTGAAGCTTTCTTT

v_gene: TRBV7-9
j_gene: TRBJ1-2
d_gene: TRBD1
abundance: -
CDR3aa: CASSSSRDRDSYGYTF
CDR3nt: TGTGCCAGCAGCTCCAGTCGGGACAGGGACAGCTATGGCTACACCTTC

v_gene: TRBV29-1
j_gene: TRBJ1-5
d_gene: TRBD1
abundance: -
CDR3aa: CSVEFSGGQPQHF
CDR3nt: TGCAGCGTCGAGTTCTCAGGGGGCCAGCCCCAGCATTTT

v_gene: TRBV4-2
j_gene: TRBJ2-3
d_gene: TRBD2
abundance: -
CDR3aa: CASSQGGGDTDTQYF
CDR3nt: TGTGCCAGCAGCCAAGGCGGGGGAGACACAGATACGCAGTATTTT

v_gene: TRBV9
j_gene: TRBJ2-7
d_gene: TRBD1
abundance: -
CDR3aa: CASSLEGDRVYEQYF
CDR3nt: TGTGCCAGCAGCTTAGAAGGGGACAGGGTGTACGAGCAGTACTTC

v_gene: TRBV20-1
j_gene: TRBJ1-2
d_gene: -
abundance: few
CDR3aa: CSARKGANYGYTF
CDR3nt: TGCAGTGCTAGGAAGGGAGCTAACTATGGCTACACCTTC

v_gene: TRBV5-1
j_gene: TRBJ2-1
d_gene: -
abundance: many
CDR3aa: CASSSGLAYNEQFF
CDR3nt: TGCGCCAGCAGCTCAGGACTGGCTTACAATGAGCAGTTCTTC

v_gene: TRBV28
j_gene: TRBJ1-5
d_gene: -
abundance: few
CDR3aa: CASSPTGFGNQPQHF
CDR3nt: TGTGCCAGCAGCCCTACAGGGTTTGGCAATCAGCCCCAGCATTTT

v_gene: TRBV7-2
j_gene: TRBJ2-1
d_gene: TRBD2
abundance: few
CDR3aa: CASTPGGSYNEQFF
CDR3nt: TGTGCCAGCACCCCGGGGGGCTCCTACAATGAGCAGTTCTTC

v_gene: TRBV7-2
j_gene: TRBJ2-3
d_gene: -
abundance: many
CDR3aa: CASSKGDTKGDTQYF
CDR3nt: TGTGCCAGCAGCAAGGGGGACACAAAGGGGGATACGCAGTATTTT

v_gene: TRBV6-1
j_gene: TRBJ2-2
d_gene: TRBD2
abundance: many
CDR3aa: CASSSPGTSGGDTGELFF
CDR3nt: TGTGCCAGCAGTAGTCCCGGGACTAGCGGGGGGGACACCGGGGAGCTGTTTTTT

v_gene: TRBV11-2
j_gene: TRBJ2-2
d_gene: -
abundance: many
CDR3aa: CASTVGGELFF
CDR3nt: TGTGCCAGCACCGTCGGCGGGGAGCTGTTTTTT

v_gene: TRBV3-1
j_gene: TRBJ2-7
d_gene: TRBD2
abundance: -
CDR3aa: CASSARGRVPF
CDR3nt: TGTGCCAGCAGCGCCAGAGGGAGGGTACCCTTC

v_gene: TRBV12-3/TRBV12-4
j_gene: TRBJ1-3
d_gene: -
abundance: many
CDR3aa: CASSQITGLGNTIYF
CDR3nt: TGTGCCAGCAGCCAAATAACAGGGTTGGGAAACACCATATATTTT

v_gene: TRBV11-2
j_gene: TRBJ2-7
d_gene: TRBD1
abundance: few
CDR3aa: CASSLASTGNEQYF
CDR3nt: TGTGCCAGCAGCTTAGCTTCGACAGGGAACGAGCAGTACTTC

v_gene: TRBV14
j_gene: TRBJ1-5
d_gene: TRBD1
abundance: few
CDR3aa: CASSPDGTGNQPQHF
CDR3nt: TGTGCCAGCAGCCCGGACGGGACAGGGAATCAGCCCCAGCATTTT

v_gene: TRBV6-5
j_gene: TRBJ2-6
d_gene: -
abundance: many
CDR3aa: CASSYSWAAGANVLTF
CDR3nt: TGTGCCAGCAGTTACTCGTGGGCGGCGGGGGCCAACGTCCTGACTTTC

v_gene: TRBV4-1
j_gene: TRBJ2-5
d_gene: -
abundance: few
CDR3aa: CASSHGKGRDSNPQETQYF
CDR3nt: TGCGCCAGCAGCCACGGAAAAGGACGGGACTCAAATCCACAAGAGACCCAGTACTTC

v_gene: TRBV20-1
j_gene: TRBJ2-1
d_gene: TRBD2
abundance: -
CDR3aa: CSARLLNPSGGDLNEQFF
CDR3nt: TGCAGTGCTAGACTCCTCAACCCTAGCGGGGGGGATTTAAATGAGCAGTTCTTC

v_gene: TRBV5-1
j_gene: TRBJ2-5
d_gene: TRBD1
abundance: many
CDR3aa: CASSPQDRGRGTQYF
CDR3nt: TGCGCCAGCAGCCCCCAGGACAGGGGGCGAGGGACCCAGTACTTC

v_gene: TRBV5-1
j_gene: TRBJ2-2
d_gene: -
abundance: once
CDR3aa: CASSLARHGELFF
CDR3nt: TGCGCCAGCAGCTTAGCTAGGCACGGGGAGCTGTTTTTT

v_gene: TRBV7-2
j_gene: TRBJ2-3
d_gene: -
abundance: many
CDR3aa: CASGSVQGGSDTQYF
CDR3nt: TGTGCCAGCGGCTCGGTTCAGGGTGGGTCAGATACGCAGTATTTT

v_gene: TRBV29-1
j_gene: TRBJ1-4
d_gene: TRBD1
abundance: many
CDR3aa: CSVEQPGQGTQKLFF
CDR3nt: TGCAGCGTCGAACAACCGGGACAGGGGACGCAAAAACTGTTTTTT

v_gene: TRBV5-6
j_gene: TRBJ1-5
d_gene: -
abundance: many
CDR3aa: CASSLGAYSNQPQHF
CDR3nt: TGTGCCAGCAGCTTAGGGGCTTATAGCAATCAGCCCCAGCATTTT

v_gene: TRBV5-4
j_gene: TRBJ2-7
d_gene: -
abundance: -
CDR3aa: CASSQYQGDEQYF
CDR3nt: TGTGCCAGCAGCCAATACCAGGGTGACGAGCAGTACTTC

v_gene: TRBV6-1
j_gene: TRBJ2-6
d_gene: -
abundance: -
CDR3aa: CASSEVSGANVLTF
CDR3nt: TGTGCCAGCAGTGAGGTTTCTGGGGCCAACGTCCTGACTTTC

v_gene: TRBV12-3/TRBV12-4
j_gene: TRBJ1-5
d_gene: -
abundance: -
CDR3aa: CASSLDPRNQPQHF
CDR3nt: TGTGCCAGCAGTTTAGACCCGAGAAATCAGCCCCAGCATTTT

v_gene: TRBV7-2
j_gene: TRBJ1-2
d_gene: -
abundance: many
CDR3aa: CASSPSTGYFYGYTF
CDR3nt: TGTGCCAGCAGCCCGTCGACAGGTTACTTCTATGGCTACACCTTC

v_gene: TRBV28
j_gene: TRBJ2-3
d_gene: TRBD2
abundance: -
CDR3aa: CASRTSGGAGTDTQYF
CDR3nt: TGTGCCAGCAGGACTAGCGGGGGGGCTGGCACAGATACGCAGTATTTT

v_gene: TRBV6-5
j_gene: TRBJ2-3
d_gene: TRBD2
abundance: -
CDR3aa: CASSYSRSSGGADTQYF
CDR3nt: TGTGCCAGCAGTTACTCCCGGTCTAGCGGGGGCGCAGATACGCAGTATTTT

v_gene: TRBV28
j_gene: TRBJ2-1
d_gene: -
abundance: many
CDR3aa: CASTPASGSYEQFF
CDR3nt: TGTGCCAGCACCCCCGCCTCGGGGTCCTATGAGCAGTTCTTC

v_gene: TRBV9
j_gene: TRBJ2-3
d_gene: -
abundance: many
CDR3aa: CASSPPGGGRTDTQYF
CDR3nt: TGTGCCAGCAGCCCCCCGGGAGGGGGCCGCACAGATACGCAGTATTTT

v_gene: TRBV2
j_gene: TRBJ1-2
d_gene: -
abundance: few
CDR3aa: CASSVPPGRNGYTF
CDR3nt: TGTGCCAGCAGTGTTCCCCCTGGGCGAAATGGCTACACCTTC

v_gene: TRBV21-1
j_gene: TRBJ2-7
d_gene: -
abundance: -
CDR3aa: CANSNDPDNGYEQYF
CDR3nt: TGTGCCAACAGTAACGATCCGGATAATGGCTACGAGCAGTACTTC

v_gene: TRBV12-3/TRBV12-4
j_gene: TRBJ2-7
d_gene: TRBD1
abundance: many
CDR3aa: CASSPPGTGPYEQYF
CDR3nt: TGTGCCAGCAGCCCCCCCGGGACAGGGCCTTACGAGCAGTACTTC

v_gene: TRBV6-2/TRBV6-3
j_gene: TRBJ1-2
d_gene: -
abundance: many
CDR3aa: CASSKEAEYGYTF
CDR3nt: TGTGCCAGCAGCAAGGAGGCGGAATATGGCTACACCTTC

v_gene: TRBV20-1
j_gene: TRBJ2-2
d_gene: -
abundance: few
CDR3aa: CSARDIAGNTGELFF
CDR3nt: TGCAGTGCTAGAGATATCGCGGGGAACACCGGGGAGCTGTTTTTT

v_gene: TRBV7-8
j_gene: TRBJ1-3
d_gene: -
abundance: -
CDR3aa: CASSLGDTTRTIYF
CDR3nt: TGTGCCAGCAGCTTAGGGGACACAACTCGCACCATATATTTT

v_gene: TRBV5-4
j_gene: TRBJ2-6
d_gene: -
abundance: -
CDR3aa: CASSLDPPGWVGANVLTF
CDR3nt: TGTGCCAGCAGCTTGGACCCGCCGGGGTGGGTCGGGGCCAACGTCCTGACTTTC